A single sample gave rise to the 29 T cell receptor beta chains below, sequenced in a study of cytomegalovirus exposure and HLA in healthy donors. Vbeta (60) and Jbeta (13) primers were used in the PCR. Sequenced by immunoSEQ multiplex PCR; TCRdb stores in-frame clones only, minus some. The table lists 150,000 to 200,000 clones, about 81% of them singletons. Sequenced material: PBMCs. These receptors were taken from a woman younger than 45 in good health and CMV-seronegative.

V gene TRBV2 combines with J gene TRBJ2-5; 7 bases agree with TRBD1. Unmatched junction bases numbered 6, after V lost 4 bases and J lost 1 base. In germline, CDR1 is SNHLY, CDR2 FYNNEI. There are 15 residues in the CDR3. The CDR3 DNA is TGTGCCAGCAGTGCCCTGGCAGGGGGCCAAGAGACCCAGTACTTC. This gives the protein CASSALAGGQETQYF.

This clone was picked up one time. This sequence joins TRBV4-1 and TRBJ2-7, with 9 positions matching TRBD1. The CDR3 covers 16 residues. Germline V gives CDR1 MGHRA, CDR2 YSYEKL. V lost 3 bases and J lost 2; bases outside the gene matches: 8. Here the CDR3 reads CASSQASGTGTYEQYF. The CDR3 DNA reads as TGCGCCAGCAGCCAGGCCTCCGGGACAGGGACCTACGAGCAGTACTTC.

V and J are TRBV27 and TRBJ2-5; tentatively, D is TRBD2 (5 bases). The CDR3 covers 13 residues. Germline values: CDR1 MNHEY, CDR2 SMNVEV (reference sequence). Trimming removed 8 bases from V and 4 bases from J, with 14 bases in between. The chain's CDR3 is CASGELGRETQYF. In nucleotides, the CDR3 is TGTGCCAGCGGGGAATTAGGGAGAGAGACCCAGTACTTC.

This rearrangement joins TRBV28 to TRBJ1-5; TRBD1 aligns across 12 bases. The length of the CDR3 is 16 residues. Germline CDR1 is MDHEN and CDR2 is SYDVKM. The junction had 2 bases not matched to a gene; V was cut back by 3 bases and J by 2 bases. The CDR3 DNA reads as TGTGCCAGCAGTTTCGGGGACAGGGGGCGCAATCAGCCCCAGCATTTT. Amino acids: CASSFGDRGRNQPQHF.

CDR3 in amino acids: CASSHFKSSGANVLTF. The CDR3 DNA follows: TGCGCCAGCAGCCATTTTAAGAGCTCTGGGGCCAACGTCCTGACTTTC. The rearrangement joins TRBV4-1 to TRBJ2-6; D is ambiguous. The CDR3 has 16 residues. Trimming took off 3 bases at V and 0 bases at J, with 9 bases between the two ends. Germline CDR1 MGHRA, CDR2 YSYEKL.

The rearrangement uses TRBV5-6 and TRBJ1-1; the D gene is possibly TRBD1 (6 bases). This CDR3 has 13 amino acids. The germline gives CDR1 SGHDT, CDR2 YYEEEE. V lost 3 bases, J lost 4 bases, and 10 bases lay in between. The CDR3 nucleotides are TGTGCCAGCAGCTCCAGGGGCGGCACTGAAGCTTTCTTT. Its translation is CASSSRGGTEAFF.

The gene calls are TRBV7-2 and TRBJ2-5; a weak D match, TRBD1 (7 bases). The ends were cut back, 3 bases at V and 2 bases at J, with 13 bases in the middle. The CDR3 is 15 amino acids. Germline CDR1 is SGHTA and CDR2 is FQGNSA. CDR3 nucleotide sequence: TGTGCCAGCAGCTTCCGGGGGACAGATCAAGAGACCCAGTACTTC. Translation gives CASSFRGTDQETQYF.

The genes are TRBV30 and TRBJ2-1; 8 bases agree with TRBD2. The CDR3 has 16 amino acids. The junction had 16 bases not matched to a gene; V was cut back by 5 bases and J by 7 bases. Germline CDR1 and CDR2: GTSNPN and SVGIG (reference sequence). The CDR3 region is CAWHTRGGYDGNEQFF. The CDR3 nucleotides are TGTGCCTGGCATACGCGCGGGGGGTACGACGGAAATGAGCAGTTCTTC. The complete variable domain, with remaining parts taken from reference TRBV30 and TRBJ2-1, reads SQTIHQWPATLVQPVGSPLSLECTVEGTSNPNLYWYRQAAGRGLQLLFYSVGIGQISSEVPQNLSASRPQDRQFILSSKKLLLSDSGFYLCAWHTRGGYDGNEQFFGPGTRLTVL.

The chain has TRBV5-4 and TRBJ1-1; weak D call: TRBD1 (6 bases). This CDR3 has 16 residues. From germline, CDR1 is SGHNT and CDR2 YYREEE (reference sequence). Trimming cost V 5 bases and J 4 bases, with 21 bases left between them. The CDR3 region is CASSSKQGTIGTEAFF. CDR3 DNA: TGTGCCAGCAGTTCTAAGCAGGGGACAATAGGCACTGAAGCTTTCTTT.

The chain employs TRBV5-6 and TRBJ1-2; possibly TRBD1 for D (5 bases). Germline V gene lookup returns CDR1 SGHDT and CDR2 YYEEEE. V lost 2 bases and J lost 4, with 9 bases in between. The CDR3 covers 13 residues. The DNA of the CDR3 is TGTGCCAGCAGCTTCAGGGACTTCTATGGCTACACCTTC. It specifies CASSFRDFYGYTF.

As regards this clone: Mismatch with germline at one junction end may stem from a read error. The rearrangement uses TRBV27 and TRBJ2-6; 9 nucleotides match TRBD1. The CDR3 is 15 amino acids. CDR1 is MNHEY and CDR2 is SMNVEV in the germline V gene (reference sequence). The CDR3: CASRGDRAGANGLTF. CDR3 nucleotide sequence: TGTGCCAGCAGAGGGGACAGGGCTGGGGCCAACGGCCTGACTTTC.

This chain connects TRBV5-1 to TRBJ2-1, with 13 bases matching TRBD2. CDR1 is SGHRS, CDR2 YFSETQ, per germline. The V and J ends lost 6 bases and 6 bases, in that order; junction bases with no gene match: 12. The CDR3 is made up of 17 amino acids. DNA of the CDR3: TGCGCCAGCACCAGGACTAGCGGGAGATTGGCGATCAATGAGCAGTTCTTC. It yields the protein CASTRTSGRLAINEQFF.

The chain recombines TRBV5-1 with TRBJ2-3; 10 bases fit TRBD2. CDR1 SGHRS and CDR2 YFSETQ come from the germline V gene. V lost 3 bases to trimming and J lost 8 bases; unmatched junction nucleotides: 6. The CDR3 contains 14 residues. The CDR3 DNA sequence: TGCGCCAGCAGCTCACCATTAGCGGGGGGTACGCAGTATTTT. Encoded protein: CASSSPLAGGTQYF.

This clone was detected a few times. The genes are TRBV11-1 and TRBJ2-7; 7 nucleotides align to TRBD1. The CDR3 is 15 amino acids. Germline lookup yields CDR1 SGHAT and CDR2 FQDESV (reference sequence). The V segment lost 1 base and the J segment 0 bases; nucleotides outside the gene matches: 3. The CDR3 nucleotides read TGTGCCAGCAGCTTAGAGTGGGACAGCTCCTACGAGCAGTACTTC. It is translated as CASSLEWDSSYEQYF.

This sequence joins TRBV10-1 and TRBJ2-3; TRBD1 agrees at 12 bases. The germline V gene encodes CDR1 WNHNN and CDR2 SYGVQD (reference sequence). J gave up 4 bases and V 8 bases, and 7 bases lay outside the gene matches. There are 15 residues in the CDR3. In nucleotides, the CDR3 is TGCGCCAGCGGGACAGGGGGCCTGGGGGCAGATACGCAGTATTTT. This codes for CASGTGGLGADTQYF.

This clone came up a few times. The junction departs from germline at one end; a sequencing error may be responsible. The chain uses TRBV7-9 and TRBJ2-7, with TRBD1 identical over 9 bases. The CDR3 is made up of 16 amino acids. Germline V gene sequence: CDR1 SEHNR, CDR2 FQNEAQ (reference sequence). In DNA, the CDR3 is TGTTCCAGCAGCTCCACGGACAGGGGACGAGATTACGAGCAGTACTTC. Its translation: CSSSSTDRGRDYEQYF.

The chain has TRBV5-1 and TRBJ2-2, with D perhaps TRBD1 (6 bases). V was pared by 4 bases and J by 0 bases, with 13 bases between. The germline CDR1 and CDR2 sequences are SGHRS and YFSETQ. The length of the CDR3 is 16 residues. The CDR3 is CASSPLGTTNTGELFF. The CDR3 DNA sequence: TGCGCCAGCAGCCCTCTCGGGACAACGAACACCGGGGAGCTGTTTTTT.

The gene calls are TRBV9 and TRBJ1-5, with D unresolved. The germline V and J ends were trimmed by 5 bases and 0 bases, with 6 bases remaining between them. The CDR3 runs 13 residues. Germline V lookup: CDR1 SGDLS, CDR2 YYNGEE. The CDR3 protein is CASRYSSNQPQHF. For the CDR3, the DNA is TGTGCCAGCAGATATTCTAGCAATCAGCCCCAGCATTTT.

This sequence joins TRBV28 and TRBJ2-7; D gene uncertain. The ends were cut back, 7 bases at V and 3 bases at J, with 16 bases in the middle. Germline V lookup: CDR1 MDHEN, CDR2 SYDVKM. The CDR3 has 14 residues. The chain's CDR3 is CASTSHDKFYEQYF. CDR3 sequence (DNA): TGTGCCAGCACCTCGCACGACAAGTTCTACGAGCAGTACTTC.

This chain links TRBV19 with TRBJ1-1, with a possible D match to TRBD1 (6 bases). With 8 bases removed from V and 1 base from J, the gap between germline ends came to 20 bases. The V gene's germline CDR1 is LNHDA and CDR2 SQIVND (reference sequence). The CDR3 is 16 residues long. The CDR3: CASRTGGGRRNTEAFF. CDR3 in DNA: TGTGCCAGTCGGACCGGGGGGGGGCGGAGGAACACTGAAGCTTTCTTT.

The V and J genes are TRBV7-9 and TRBJ1-3; D unresolved. Germline-derived CDR1 and CDR2 are SEHNR and FQNEAQ (reference sequence). Trimming stripped 6 bases from V and 6 bases from J, with 9 bases between. CDR3 size: 12 residues. The CDR3 sequence is CASRETINTIYF. The CDR3 nucleotides are TGTGCCAGCAGGGAGACGATAAACACCATATATTTT.

The chain employs TRBV21-1 and TRBJ1-1; TRBD1 is the table's D call and was not checked against the DNA. TRBV21-1 is listed as a pseudogene. This CDR3 has 14 amino acids. The chain's CDR3 is CASRHRAENTEAFF. Here the CDR3 DNA reads TGTGCCAGCAGGCACAGGGCGGAGAACACTGAAGCTTTCTTT.

The chain carries TRBV10-1 and TRBJ2-3, with D perhaps matching TRBD2 (8 bases). Between the trimmed V and J ends, which lost 2 bases and 1 base, there was a span of 16 bases. Germline V gives CDR1 WNHNN, CDR2 SYGVQD (reference sequence). The CDR3 runs 17 residues. For the CDR3, the DNA is TGCGCCAGCAGTGAGGGACTAGCCGGGACAGGCACAGATACGCAGTATTTT. Encoded protein: CASSEGLAGTGTDTQYF.

The chain links TRBV27 to TRBJ1-5; tentative D call: TRBD1 (5 bases). Trimming removed 5 bases from V and 2 bases from J, with 13 bases in between. CDR1 is MNHEY, CDR2 SMNVEV, per germline (reference sequence). The CDR3 is 15 amino acids. The CDR3 here is CASSPGGGGNQPQHF. The CDR3 DNA is TGTGCCAGCAGTCCCGGGGGAGGGGGCAATCAGCCCCAGCATTTT.

The chain has TRBV19 and TRBJ1-5; 9 bases are shared with TRBD1. CDR1 is LNHDA and CDR2 is SQIVND in the germline V gene (reference sequence). This CDR3 has 19 amino acids. Trimming at V came to 1 base and at J to 1 base, leaving 11 bases not matched to a gene. CDR3 sequence reads: CASSIGGDRVSRSNQPQHF. The CDR3 DNA reads as TGTGCCAGTAGTATAGGTGGGGACAGGGTCTCCAGAAGCAATCAGCCCCAGCATTTT.

The genes are TRBV6-1 and TRBJ2-1; D not resolved. The V end lost 3 bases, the J end lost 6 bases, and 15 bases lay between the germline ends. From germline, CDR1 is MNHNS and CDR2 SASEGT. The CDR3 spans 15 residues. CDR3 nucleotide sequence: TGTGCCAGCAGTGATCAGGATAGGAACTCCAATGAGCAGTTCTTC. This translates into CASSDQDRNSNEQFF.

The chain combines TRBV6-6 with TRBJ1-4; no clear D. Germline values: CDR1 MNHNY, CDR2 SVGAGI (reference sequence). The CDR3 contains 15 residues. Trimming left V 0 bases short and J 0 bases short, with 5 bases between. This chain's CDR3 is CASSYSRATNEKLFF. The CDR3, as DNA: TGTGCCAGCAGTTACTCACGGGCAACTAATGAAAAACTGTTTTTT.

The V and J genes are TRBV10-3 and TRBJ2-3; maybe TRBD1 (5 bases). The V end lost 9 bases, the J end lost 1 base, and 17 bases lay between the germline ends. The length of the CDR3 is 15 residues. The germline V gene has CDR1 ENHRY and CDR2 SYGVKD. CDR3 bases: TGTGCCATTACGTCAGGGTCAAGTGGCACAGATACGCAGTATTTT. It yields the protein CAITSGSSGTDTQYF.

V gene TRBV5-1 combines with J gene TRBJ1-2, with 7 bases lining up with TRBD1. Germline CDR1 reads SGHRS; CDR2 reads YFSETQ. V shed 6 bases and J 3 bases; nucleotides not matched to a gene: 11. The CDR3 consists of 15 residues. The CDR3 loop is CASNQGDSVHYGYTF. The CDR3 DNA reads TGCGCCAGCAACCAGGGGGATTCGGTTCACTATGGCTACACCTTC.